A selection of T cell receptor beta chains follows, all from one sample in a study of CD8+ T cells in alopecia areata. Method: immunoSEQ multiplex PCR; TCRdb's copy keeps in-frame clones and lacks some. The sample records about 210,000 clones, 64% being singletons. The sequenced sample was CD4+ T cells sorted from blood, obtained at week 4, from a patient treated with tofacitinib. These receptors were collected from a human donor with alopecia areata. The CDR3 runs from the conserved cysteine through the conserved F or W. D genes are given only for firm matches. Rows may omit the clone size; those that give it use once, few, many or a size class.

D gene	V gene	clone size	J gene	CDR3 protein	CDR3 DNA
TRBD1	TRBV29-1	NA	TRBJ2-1	CSVERTGAGNEQFF	TGCAGCGTTGAAAGGACAGGGGCGGGCAATGAGCAGTTCTTC
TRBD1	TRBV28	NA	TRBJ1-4	CASSFRQGGEKLFF	TGTGCCAGCAGTTTCAGACAGGGGGGTGAAAAACTGTTTTTT
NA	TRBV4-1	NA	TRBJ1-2	CASSQDVRGGGYTF	TGCGCCAGCAGCCAAGACGTACGGGGTGGGGGCTACACCTTC
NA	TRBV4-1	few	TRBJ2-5	CASSQDYAGGLVETQYF	TGCGCCAGCAGCCAAGATTATGCAGGGGGGCTCGTGGAGACCCAGTACTTC
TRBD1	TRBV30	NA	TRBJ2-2	CAWTGQSTGELFF	TGTGCCTGGACGGGACAGTCTACCGGGGAGCTGTTTTTT
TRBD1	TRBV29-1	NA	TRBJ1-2	CSVAGGAYGYTF	TGCAGCGTTGCAGGGGGCGCTTATGGCTACACCTTC
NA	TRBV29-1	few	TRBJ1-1	CSTTGMNTEAFF	TGCAGCACCACGGGCATGAACACTGAAGCTTTCTTT
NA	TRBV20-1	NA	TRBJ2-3	CSAEGTDTQYF	TGCAGTGCTGAGGGCACAGATACGCAGTATTTT
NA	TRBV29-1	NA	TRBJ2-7	CSVRTEFYEQYF	TGCAGCGTTCGGACTGAGTTCTACGAGCAGTACTTC
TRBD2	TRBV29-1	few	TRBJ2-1	CSVFLASGGAQFF	TGCAGCGTTTTCCTCGCTAGCGGGGGGGCGCAGTTCTTC
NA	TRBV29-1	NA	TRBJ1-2	CSVAQGNYGYTF	TGCAGCGTTGCACAGGGTAACTATGGCTACACCTTC
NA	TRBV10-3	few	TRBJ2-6	CAIGGSGANVLTF	TGTGCCATCGGGGGCTCTGGGGCCAACGTCCTGACTTTC
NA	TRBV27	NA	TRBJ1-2	CASSGRTDIKGYTF	TGTGCCAGCAGTGGAAGGACAGACATTAAGGGCTACACCTTC
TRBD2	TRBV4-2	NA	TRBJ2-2	CASSHDLVVAGGTGELFF	TGTGCCAGCAGCCATGATCTCGTAGTAGCGGGGGGCACCGGGGAGCTGTTTTTT
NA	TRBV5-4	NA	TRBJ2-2	CASSFTRGGTNTGELFF	TGTGCCAGCAGCTTCACTCGTGGGGGGACGAACACCGGGGAGCTGTTTTTT
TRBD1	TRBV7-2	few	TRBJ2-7	CASSLRGQGLWVEQYF	TGTGCCAGCAGCCTGCGGGGACAGGGTTTGTGGGTCGAGCAGTACTTC
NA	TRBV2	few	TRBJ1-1	CASSDQGRNTEAFF	TGTGCCAGCAGTGACCAGGGGAGGAACACTGAAGCTTTCTTT
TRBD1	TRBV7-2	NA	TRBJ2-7	CASSRGQGTYEQYF	TGTGCCAGCAGTAGAGGACAGGGCACCTACGAGCAGTACTTC
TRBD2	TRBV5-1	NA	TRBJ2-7	CASSLESSGAYEQYF	TGCGCCAGCAGCTTGGAATCTAGCGGGGCCTACGAGCAGTACTTC
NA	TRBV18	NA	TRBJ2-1	CASSPTLGEQFF	TGTGCCAGCTCACCTACCCTTGGTGAGCAGTTCTTC
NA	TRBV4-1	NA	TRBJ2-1	CASSRPMSGVNNEQFF	TGCGCCAGCAGCCGACCTATGTCAGGGGTTAACAATGAGCAGTTCTTC
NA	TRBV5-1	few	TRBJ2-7	CASSLEQSFEQYF	TGCGCCAGCAGCTTGGAACAGTCGTTCGAGCAGTACTTC
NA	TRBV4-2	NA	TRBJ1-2	CASSQAPSRDGNYGYTF	TGTGCCAGCAGCCAAGCACCCTCCCGGGACGGTAACTATGGCTACACCTTC
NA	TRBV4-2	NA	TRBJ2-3	CASSQDIGLFTDTQYF	TGTGCCAGCAGCCAAGATATCGGACTCTTCACAGATACGCAGTATTTT
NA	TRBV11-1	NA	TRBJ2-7	CASSPGPYEQYF	TGTGCCAGCAGCCCGGGCCCCTACGAGCAGTACTTC
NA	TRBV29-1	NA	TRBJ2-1	CSVQGQDSYNEQFF	TGCAGCGTCCAGGGACAAGACTCCTACAATGAGCAGTTCTTC
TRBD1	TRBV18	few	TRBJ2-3	CASSLNWRQGRTDTQYF	TGTGCCAGCTCACTAAACTGGAGACAGGGACGCACAGATACGCAGTATTTT
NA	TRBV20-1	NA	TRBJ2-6	CSAGNRVLTF	TGCAGTGCGGGCAACAGAGTCCTGACTTTC
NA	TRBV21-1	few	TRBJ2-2	CASWGFGTGELFF	NA
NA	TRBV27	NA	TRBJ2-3	CASSTQGGSDTQYF	TGTGCCAGCAGTACTCAGGGGGGCTCAGATACGCAGTATTTT
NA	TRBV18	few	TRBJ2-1	CASSPPSQGKFSEQFF	TGTGCCAGCTCACCACCTTCGCAGGGAAAGTTTAGTGAGCAGTTCTTC
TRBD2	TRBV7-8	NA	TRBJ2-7	CASSLGLAGSYEQYF	TGTGCCAGCAGCTTGGGACTAGCGGGTTCCTACGAGCAGTACTTC
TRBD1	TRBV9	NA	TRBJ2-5	CASSENPGTGERETQYF	TGTGCCAGCAGCGAGAATCCCGGGACAGGAGAACGAGAGACCCAGTACTTC
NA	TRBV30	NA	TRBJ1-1	CAWSRDIAAFF	TGTGCCTGGAGCCGGGACATAGCAGCTTTCTTT
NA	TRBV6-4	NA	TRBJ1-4	CASSVVQGEKLFF	TGTGCCAGCAGTGTGGTCCAGGGGGAAAAACTGTTTTTT
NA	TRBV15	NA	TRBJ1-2	CATSVGGEGYGYTF	TGTGCCACCAGCGTAGGAGGGGAGGGCTATGGCTACACCTTC
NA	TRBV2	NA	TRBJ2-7	CASSEGRESYF	TGTGCCAGCAGTGAGGGCAGGGAGTCGTACTTC
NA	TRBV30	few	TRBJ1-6	CAWTPGFGSYNSPLHF	TGTGCCTGGACCCCTGGATTCGGTTCCTATAATTCACCCCTCCACTTT
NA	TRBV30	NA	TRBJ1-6	CAWSAGSSYNSPLHF	TGTGCCTGGAGCGCAGGGAGCTCCTATAATTCACCCCTCCACTTT
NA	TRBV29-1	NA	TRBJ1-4	CSVSPTQGLNEKLFF	TGCAGCGTTTCCCCGACACAAGGACTTAATGAAAAACTGTTTTTT
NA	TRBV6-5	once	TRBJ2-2	CASSPGSGVTGELFF	TGTGCCAGCAGCCCGGGCAGTGGGGTGACCGGGGAGCTGTTTTTT
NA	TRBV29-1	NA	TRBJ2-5	CSAPCETQYF	TGCAGCGCACCTTGTGAGACCCAGTACTTC
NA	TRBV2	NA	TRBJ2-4	CASSERSIGEDIQYF	TGTGCCAGCAGTGAACGCAGTATAGGTGAGGACATTCAGTACTTC
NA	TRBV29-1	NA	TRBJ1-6	CTCLGSPLHF	TGCACCTGCCTCGGCTCACCCCTCCACTTT
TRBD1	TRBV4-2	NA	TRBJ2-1	CASGNRGVLHEQFF	TGTGCCAGCGGCAACAGGGGGGTGCTCCATGAGCAGTTCTTC
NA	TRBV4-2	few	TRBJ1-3	CASSQERNTIYF	TGTGCCAGCAGCCAAGAGAGAAACACCATATATTTT
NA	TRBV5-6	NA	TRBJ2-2	CASSLRESTGELFF	TGTGCCAGCAGCTTGAGGGAGAGCACCGGGGAGCTGTTTTTT
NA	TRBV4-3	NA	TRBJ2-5	CASSQQVGQETQYF	TGCGCCAGCAGCCAACAGGTCGGCCAAGAGACCCAGTACTTC
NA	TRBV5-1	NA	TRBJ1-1	CASSSAGMNTEAFF	TGCGCCAGCAGCTCCGCAGGGATGAACACTGAAGCTTTCTTT
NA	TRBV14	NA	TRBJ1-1	CASSQGRYINTEAFF	TGTGCCAGCAGCCAGGGACGGTATATCAACACTGAAGCTTTCTTT
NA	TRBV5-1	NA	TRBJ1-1	CASSLRVNTEAFF	TGCGCCAGCAGCCTCAGGGTGAACACTGAAGCTTTCTTT
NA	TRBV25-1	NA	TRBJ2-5	CASSDWRGQETQYF	TGTGCCAGCAGTGATTGGCGGGGACAAGAGACCCAGTACTTC
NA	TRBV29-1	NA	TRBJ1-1	CSVEQMLNTEAFF	TGCAGCGTTGAACAGATGTTGAACACTGAAGCTTTCTTT
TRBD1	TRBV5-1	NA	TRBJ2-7	CASSSGGTGNSYEQYF	TGCGCCAGCAGCTCTGGCGGGACAGGGAACTCCTACGAGCAGTACTTC
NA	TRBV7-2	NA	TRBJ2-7	CASSLGSSGESSYEQYF	TGTGCCAGCAGCTTAGGGAGTAGCGGCGAGAGCTCCTACGAGCAGTACTTC
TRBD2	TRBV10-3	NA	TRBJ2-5	CAISETSGGQETQYF	TGTGCCATCAGTGAAACTAGCGGGGGGCAAGAGACCCAGTACTTC
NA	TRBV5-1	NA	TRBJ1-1	CASSPSGTGNTEAFF	TGCGCCAGCAGCCCTTCCGGGACGGGGAACACTGAAGCTTTCTTT
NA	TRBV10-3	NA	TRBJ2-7	CAIGPQRSVYEQYF	TGTGCCATCGGTCCCCAGCGGTCCGTCTACGAGCAGTACTTC
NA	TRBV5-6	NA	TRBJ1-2	CASSLAGGGRVGYTF	TGTGCCAGCAGCTTGGCCGGTGGAGGTCGGGTTGGCTACACCTTC